The 29 T cell receptor beta chains below all came from one sample that was sequenced in a study of T cells in Graves' hyperthyroidism and ophthalmopathy. Amplification of TCR beta CDR3 regions was performed using RNA transcripts as template. First-round RT-PCR targeting the TCR CDR3 was performed with the HTBI primer set. TCRdb re-called the multiplex PCR reads with MiXCR, one entry per CDR3 protein. The sample holds nearly 600,000 distinct CDR3 sequences; approximately 15% are singletons and the top ten take approximately 5.7%. The sequenced sample was blood. These TCRs come from a woman in her thirties with Graves' hyperthyroidism that later progressed to Graves' ophthalmopathy.

This clonotype was seen repeatedly, ten times or more. This chain links TRBV6-1 with TRBJ1-1; D uncertain. Germline values: CDR1 MNHNS, CDR2 SASEGT. The germline V and J ends were trimmed by 5 bases and 6 bases, with 19 bases remaining between them. This CDR3 spans 15 amino acids. The CDR3 sequence: CASSYAGATAAEAFF. The DNA for the CDR3 is TGTGCCAGCAGTTACGCGGGCGCCACCGCCGCTGAAGCTTTCTTT.

In this sample, this clonotype turned up a few times. The chain carries TRBV20-1 and TRBJ1-4, with TRBD1 matching over 10 bases. CDR3 length equals 13 residues. V was clipped by 6 bases and J by 8 bases; unmatched bases: 6. Germline CDR1 DFQATT, CDR2 SNEGSKA (reference sequence). The CDR3 nucleotides read TGCAGTGCGCCGGGACAGGGGATAGAAAAACTGTTTTTT. This translates into CSAPGQGIEKLFF.

The chain is built from TRBV7-3 and TRBJ2-7, with 13 positions matching TRBD2. Germline assignment: CDR1 SGHTA and CDR2 FQGTGA. The trim removed 5 bases at V and 4 bases at J, leaving 8 bases unmatched. The CDR3 spans 16 residues. CDR3 nucleotide sequence: TGTGCCAGCAGCGAACGGACTAGCGGGAGTAGGTACGAGCAGTACTTC. Protein: CASSERTSGSRYEQYF.

Regarding this clonotype: The junction departs from germline at one end; a sequencing error may be responsible. The chain couples TRBV2 to TRBJ2-1; D is perhaps TRBD2 (5 bases). CDR1 SNHLY and CDR2 FYNNEI come from the germline V gene. The CDR3 consists of 15 residues. DNA of the CDR3: TGTGCCAGCAGTGTACTAGTGGGAGTTATCAATGAGCAGTTCTTT. This encodes CASSVLVGVINEQFF.

This clonotype has at least ten counts. This sequence joins TRBV27 and TRBJ1-1; D remains unclear. The germline V and J ends were trimmed by 5 bases and 5 bases, with 15 bases remaining between them. Germline V CDR1 and CDR2: MNHEY, SMNVEV (reference sequence). The CDR3 runs to 14 residues. CDR3 in amino acids: CASSTAEGATEAFF. CDR3 nucleotide sequence: TGTGCCAGCAGTACTGCTGAGGGTGCGACTGAAGCTTTCTTT.

There are many counts of this clonotype. This chain connects TRBV6-2 or TRBV6-3 to TRBJ2-1, with 8 bases fitting TRBD2. Germline V lookup: CDR1 MNHEY, CDR2 SVGEGT. This CDR3 has 16 amino acids. The trim removed 8 bases at V and 7 bases at J, leaving 16 bases unmatched. In nucleotides, the CDR3 is TGTGCCAGCGTTCCCCCTTTTGCGGGAGGTAAAAATGAGCAGTTCTTC. It translates to CASVPPFAGGKNEQFF.

This chain links TRBV20-1 with TRBJ1-2; no clear D gene. CDR3 size: 11 residues. Germline V gene data show CDR1 as DFQATT and CDR2 as SNEGSKA (reference sequence). V was shortened by 5 bases and J by 4 bases, with 8 bases between the two germline ends. CDR3 nucleotide sequence: TGCAGTGCTTCGGGTTTCTATGGCTACACCTTC. Translating it yields CSASGFYGYTF.

Worth noting for this clonotype: A single base separates this from a much larger clone, so it may be a read error. This sequence joins TRBV4-3 and TRBJ2-3; D tentatively fits TRBD1 or TRBD2 (5 bases each). This CDR3 has 13 residues. Germline CDR1 and CDR2: LGHNA and YSLEER. CDR3 sequence: CAGSQGWGDTQYF. The DNA for the CDR3 is TGCGCCGGCAGCCAAGGCTGGGGGGATACGCAGTATTTT.

This clonotype was counted many times. J is TRBJ2-1 and V is TRBV18, with 10 bases lining up with TRBD2. The germline V gene has CDR1 KGHSH and CDR2 LQKENI. The length of the CDR3 is 17 residues. Losses at the gene ends were 3 bases for V and 2 bases for J; bases not matched to a gene: 7. DNA of the CDR3: TGTGCCAGCTCACCGCCTAGCGGGGGCCGTACCTACAATGAGCAGTTCTTC. It is translated as CASSPPSGGRTYNEQFF.

This clonotype was counted ten times or more. This chain connects TRBV20-1 to TRBJ1-4; tentative D call: TRBD1 (6 bases). From germline, CDR1 is DFQATT and CDR2 SNEGSKA (reference sequence). Trimming stripped 0 bases from V and 7 bases from J, with 12 bases between. This CDR3 region has 14 residues. CDR3 in DNA: TGCAGTGCTAGAGAATTAAGGGGGAGTGAAAAACTGTTTTTT. Protein: CSARELRGSEKLFF.

Many counts were recorded for this clonotype. The rearrangement uses TRBV2 and TRBJ1-5; D gene ambiguous. The V end lost 1 base, the J end lost 2 bases, and 15 bases lay between the germline ends. From germline, CDR1 is SNHLY and CDR2 FYNNEI. The CDR3 consists of 17 residues. In DNA form, the CDR3 reads TGTGCCAGCAGTGAAGGTAACGGACTTGGGGGCAATCAGCCCCAGCATTTT. This translates into CASSEGNGLGGNQPQHF.

This clonotype was observed many times. The chain combines TRBV28 with TRBJ2-3, with 8 nucleotides matching TRBD2. J lost 1 base, V lost 2 bases, and 8 bases had no gene match. CDR1 and CDR2 (germline): MDHEN, SYDVKM. There are 17 residues in the CDR3. The CDR3 DNA reads TGTGCCAGCAGTTTAGGGGGGACTAGTCTAGGCACAGATACGCAGTATTTT. Protein sequence: CASSLGGTSLGTDTQYF.

At least ten counts were recorded for this clonotype. The gene calls are TRBV29-1 and TRBJ1-4, with TRBD1 matching over 10 bases. From germline, CDR1 is SQVTM and CDR2 ANQGSEA. V trimming: 6 bases; J trimming: 3 bases; junction bases outside the gene matches: 7. The CDR3 consists of 15 residues. The CDR3 protein is CSVAGTGDANEKLFF. In DNA form, the CDR3 reads TGCAGCGTAGCCGGGACAGGGGATGCTAATGAAAAACTGTTTTTT.

This clonotype has just a few counts. The V and J genes are TRBV27 and TRBJ2-7; D is perhaps TRBD1 (5 bases). CDR1 and CDR2 from the germline V gene are MNHEY and SMNVEV (reference sequence). Trimming pared 6 bases from V and 5 bases from J, leaving 11 bases between. The CDR3 is 12 amino acids. CDR3 in DNA: TGTGCCAGCAGGAAGACAGCCCACGAGCAGTACTTC. Translation gives CASRKTAHEQYF.

This clonotype was recorded many times. V usage is TRBV24-1 and J usage is TRBJ2-5; 11 nucleotides match TRBD2. Losses at the gene ends were 3 bases for V and 2 bases for J; bases not matched to a gene: 4. The CDR3 totals 16 residues. CDR1 is KGHDR and CDR2 is SFDVKD in the germline V gene. CDR3 residues: CATSDPRLAGQETQYF. DNA for the CDR3: TGTGCCACCAGTGATCCGAGACTAGCGGGGCAAGAGACCCAGTACTTC.

This clonotype came up many times. The chain combines TRBV6-6 with TRBJ2-4; D is undetermined. The ends were cut back, 0 bases at V and 0 bases at J, with 12 bases in the middle. The CDR3 sequence is 17 residues long. Germline CDR1 and CDR2: MNHNY and SVGAGI (reference sequence). This CDR3 reads CASSYSSFGLAKNIQYF. CDR3 DNA: TGTGCCAGCAGTTACTCGAGTTTTGGTCTAGCCAAAAACATTCAGTACTTC.

Many counts were recorded for this clonotype. The J gene is TRBJ2-5, the V gene TRBV3-1; D is uncertain. Trimming shortened V by 0 bases and J by 2 bases, and 7 bases separated the two germline ends. CDR3 size: 14 residues. Germline V gives CDR1 LGHDT, CDR2 YNNKEL (reference sequence). The CDR3 nucleotides read TGTGCCAGCAGCCAAGATCCCGGACAAGAGACCCAGTACTTC. Translating gives CASSQDPGQETQYF.

This clonotype appeared many times. The chain combines TRBV19 with TRBJ2-1, with D uncertain. The V gene lost 2 bases and the J gene lost 9 bases, with 11 bases spanning the gap. The CDR3 consists of 13 residues. Germline values: CDR1 LNHDA, CDR2 SQIVND (reference sequence). CDR3 protein: CASSIFRSSEQFF. The CDR3 DNA reads TGTGCCAGTAGTATATTTCGATCGAGTGAGCAGTTCTTC.

This rearrangement joins TRBV27 to TRBJ1-2; D may be TRBD1 (6 bases). The germline V gene has CDR1 MNHEY and CDR2 SMNVEV (reference sequence). V lost 3 bases, J lost 6 bases, and 20 bases lay in between. This CDR3 region has 16 residues. The CDR3 region is CASSFYGGGRGDGYTF. The CDR3 DNA sequence: TGTGCCAGCAGTTTTTACGGCGGGGGGCGGGGGGATGGCTACACCTTC.

In DNA form, the CDR3 reads TGTGCCACGAGGGGCGCCTACAATGAGCAGTTCTTC. This translates into CATRGAYNEQFF. The gene calls are TRBV24-1 and TRBJ2-1; D could derive from TRBD1 or TRBD2 (5 bases each). The CDR3 consists of 12 residues. Trimming left V 10 bases short and J 2 bases short, with 8 bases between. CDR1 is KGHDR and CDR2 is SFDVKD in the germline V gene.

This rearrangement joins TRBV7-2 to TRBJ2-5; weak D call: TRBD2 (6 bases). Germline V CDR1 and CDR2: SGHTA, FQGNSA. Trimming removed 2 bases from V and 4 bases from J, with 8 bases in between. CDR3 length: 13 amino acids. CDR3 sequence: CASSLSEGETQYF. CDR3 nucleotide sequence: TGTGCCAGCAGCTTATCGGAGGGAGAGACCCAGTACTTC.

About this clonotype: This CDR3 is missing its conserved last phenylalanine or tryptophan, likely due to a read error. This rearrangement joins TRBV7-8 to TRBJ2-1; perhaps TRBD2 as D (6 bases). Germline V gene lookup returns CDR1 SGHVS and CDR2 FQNEAQ. V was pared by 6 bases and J by 5 bases, with 20 bases between. This CDR3 is built from 16 residues. The CDR3 here is CASRSGPAGSNNEQFL. CDR3 bases: TGTGCCAGCAGGTCGGGACCAGCGGGTTCGAACAATGAGCAGTTCTTA.

This chain joins TRBV12-3 or TRBV12-4 and TRBJ2-7, with TRBD1 matching over 9 bases. There are 16 residues in the CDR3. J gave up 3 bases and V 2 bases, and 8 bases lay outside the gene matches. CDR3 nucleotides: TGTGCCAGCAGTTTAAAAGCCGGGACAGGGATCTACGAGCAGTACTTC. It yields the protein CASSLKAGTGIYEQYF.

This clonotype appeared many times. This chain links TRBV30 with TRBJ2-1, with TRBD2 matching over 10 bases. Germline CDR1 is GTSNPN and CDR2 is SVGIG (reference sequence). Trimming cost V 1 base and J 12 bases; bases outside gene matches: 9. This CDR3 contains 14 residues. CDR3 amino acids: CAWSGLAGDLTQFF. The DNA of the CDR3 is TGTGCCTGGAGTGGGCTAGCGGGAGACCTCACGCAGTTCTTC.

J is TRBJ1-1 and V is TRBV5-1; no clear D. The V gene lost 0 bases and the J gene lost 5 bases, with 11 bases spanning the gap. The CDR3 is 14 amino acids. CDR1 and CDR2 from the germline V gene are SGHRS and YFSETQ. The CDR3 loop reads CASSLAPGMTEAFF. CDR3 DNA sequence: TGCGCCAGCAGCTTGGCCCCGGGGATGACTGAAGCTTTCTTT.

This clonotype was counted at least ten times. The chain carries TRBV27 and TRBJ2-7, with a weak D call TRBD2 (6 bases). The CDR3 is 17 residues long. The V and J ends lost 8 bases and 2 bases respectively, with 25 bases between them. Germline V lookup: CDR1 MNHEY, CDR2 SMNVEV (reference sequence). CDR3 in amino acids: CASVKTASGSGTYEQYF. The CDR3 region has the DNA TGTGCCAGCGTGAAAACCGCGTCCGGGAGTGGGACCTACGAGCAGTACTTC.

The sample holds a few counts of this clonotype. The chain couples TRBV30 to TRBJ2-7, with TRBD2 matching 11 bases. CDR1 is GTSNPN and CDR2 is SVGIG in the germline V gene (reference sequence). V lost 1 base and J lost 4; bases outside the gene matches: 9. The CDR3 is 16 residues long. CDR3 sequence (DNA): TGTGCCTGGAGTGATAGAAAACTAGCGGGAGTATACGAGCAGTACTTC. Translation gives CAWSDRKLAGVYEQYF.

As for this clonotype: Mismatch with germline at one junction end may stem from a read error. The chain uses TRBV19 and TRBJ2-1, with 7 bases lining up with TRBD1. This CDR3 is built from 15 residues. Germline lookup yields CDR1 LNHDA and CDR2 SQIVND (reference sequence). Here the CDR3 DNA reads TGTGCCAGTGGTATGCCCGGGACAGCTTACAATGAGCAGTTCTTC. Translation gives CASGMPGTAYNEQFF.

This clonotype was detected ten times or more. The chain combines TRBV27 with TRBJ2-7; TRBD2 matches at 9 bases. V was pared by 5 bases and J by 0 bases, with 5 bases of the junction left unmatched. The CDR3 spans 15 residues. Germline values: CDR1 MNHEY, CDR2 SMNVEV (reference sequence). The CDR3 region has the DNA TGTGCCAGCAGTGCTAGCGGGATGAGCTCCTACGAGCAGTACTTC. Its translation is CASSASGMSSYEQYF.